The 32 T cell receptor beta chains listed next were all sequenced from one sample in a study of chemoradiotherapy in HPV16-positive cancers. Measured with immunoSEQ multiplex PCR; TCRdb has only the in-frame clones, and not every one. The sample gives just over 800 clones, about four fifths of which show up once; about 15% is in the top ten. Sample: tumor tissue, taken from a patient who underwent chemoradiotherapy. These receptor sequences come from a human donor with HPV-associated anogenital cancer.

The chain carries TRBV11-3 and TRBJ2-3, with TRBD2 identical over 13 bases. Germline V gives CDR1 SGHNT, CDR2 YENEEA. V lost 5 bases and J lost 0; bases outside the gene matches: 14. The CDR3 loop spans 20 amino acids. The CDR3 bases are TGTGCCAGCAGCCCGACCAGACTAGCGGGAGGTCCTTCTAGCACAGATACGCAGTATTTT. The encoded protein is CASSPTRLAGGPSSTDTQYF.

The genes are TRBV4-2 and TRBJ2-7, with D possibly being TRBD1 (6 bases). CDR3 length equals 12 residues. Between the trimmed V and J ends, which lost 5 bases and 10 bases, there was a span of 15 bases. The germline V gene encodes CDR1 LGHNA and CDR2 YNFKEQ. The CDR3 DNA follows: TGTGCCAGCAGCTATACAGGGTTAGAACAGTACTTC. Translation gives CASSYTGLEQYF.

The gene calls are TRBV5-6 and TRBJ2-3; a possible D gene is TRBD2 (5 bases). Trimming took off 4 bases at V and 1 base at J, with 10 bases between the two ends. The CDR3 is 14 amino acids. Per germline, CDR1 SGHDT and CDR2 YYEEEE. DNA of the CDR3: TGTGCCAGCAGCCCTGACGGGGGCACAGATACGCAGTATTTT. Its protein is CASSPDGGTDTQYF.

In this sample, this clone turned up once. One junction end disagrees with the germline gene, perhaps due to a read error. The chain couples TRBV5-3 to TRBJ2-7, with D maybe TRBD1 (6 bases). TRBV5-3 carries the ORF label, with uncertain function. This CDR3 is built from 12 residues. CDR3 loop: CASSYTGLEQYF. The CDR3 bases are TGTGCCAGCAGCTATACAGGGTTAGAACAGTACTTC.

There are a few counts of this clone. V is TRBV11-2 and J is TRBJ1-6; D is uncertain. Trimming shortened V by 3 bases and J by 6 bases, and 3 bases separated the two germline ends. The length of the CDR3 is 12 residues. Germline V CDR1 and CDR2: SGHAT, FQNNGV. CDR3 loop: CASSFINSPLHF. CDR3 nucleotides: TGTGCCAGCAGCTTTATTAATTCACCCCTCCACTTT.

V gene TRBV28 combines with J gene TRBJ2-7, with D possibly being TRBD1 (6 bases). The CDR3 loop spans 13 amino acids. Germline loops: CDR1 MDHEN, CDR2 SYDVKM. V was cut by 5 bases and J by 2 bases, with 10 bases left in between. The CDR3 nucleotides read TGTGCCAGCAGTAACAGGGAACCCTACGAGCAGTACTTC. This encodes CASSNREPYEQYF.

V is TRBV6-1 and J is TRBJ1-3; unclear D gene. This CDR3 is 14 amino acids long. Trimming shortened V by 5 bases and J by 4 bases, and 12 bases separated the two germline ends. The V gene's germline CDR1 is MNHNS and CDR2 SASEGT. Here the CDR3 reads CASSTTEFGNTIYF. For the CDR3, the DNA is TGTGCCAGCAGTACCACCGAGTTCGGAAACACCATATATTTT.

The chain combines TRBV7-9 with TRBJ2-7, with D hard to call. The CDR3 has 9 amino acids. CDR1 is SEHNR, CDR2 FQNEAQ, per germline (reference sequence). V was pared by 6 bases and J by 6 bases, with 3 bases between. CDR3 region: CASRGEQYF. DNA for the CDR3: TGTGCCAGCAGGGGCGAGCAGTACTTC. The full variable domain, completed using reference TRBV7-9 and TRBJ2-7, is DTGVSQNPRHKITKRGQNVTFRCDPISEHNRLYWYRQTLGQGPEFLTYFQNEAQLEKSRLLSDRFSAERPKGSFSTLEIQRTEQGDSAMYLCASRGEQYFGPGTRLTVT.

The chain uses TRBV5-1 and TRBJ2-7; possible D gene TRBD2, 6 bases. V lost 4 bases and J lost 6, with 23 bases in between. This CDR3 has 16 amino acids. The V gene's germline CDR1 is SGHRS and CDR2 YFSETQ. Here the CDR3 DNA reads TGCGCCAGCAGCCCCGAAGGGCGGGGCCTCGTGCGCGAGCAGTACTTC. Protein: CASSPEGRGLVREQYF.

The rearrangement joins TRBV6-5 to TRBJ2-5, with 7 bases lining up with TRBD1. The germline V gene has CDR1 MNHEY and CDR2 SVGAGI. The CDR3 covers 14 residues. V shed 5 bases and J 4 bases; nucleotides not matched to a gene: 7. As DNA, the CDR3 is TGTGCCAGCAGTCGTGTGGGACAGACAGAGACCCAGTACTTC. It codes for CASSRVGQTETQYF.

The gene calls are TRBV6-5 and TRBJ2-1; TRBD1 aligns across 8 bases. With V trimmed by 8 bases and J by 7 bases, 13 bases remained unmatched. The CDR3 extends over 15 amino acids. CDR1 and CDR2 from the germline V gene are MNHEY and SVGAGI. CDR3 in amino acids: CASVGSTGVRNEQFF. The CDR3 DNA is TGTGCCAGCGTAGGCTCGACAGGGGTGAGGAATGAGCAGTTCTTC.

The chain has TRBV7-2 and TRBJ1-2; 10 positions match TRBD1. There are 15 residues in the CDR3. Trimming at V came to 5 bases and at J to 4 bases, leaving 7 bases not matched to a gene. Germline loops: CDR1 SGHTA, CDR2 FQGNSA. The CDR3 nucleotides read TGTGCCAGCAGCCCAGAGGGACAGGGGTTCTATGGCTACACCTTC. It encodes CASSPEGQGFYGYTF.

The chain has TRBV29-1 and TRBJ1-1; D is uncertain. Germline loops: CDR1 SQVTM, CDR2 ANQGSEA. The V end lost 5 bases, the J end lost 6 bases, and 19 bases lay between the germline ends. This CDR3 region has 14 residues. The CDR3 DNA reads TGCAGCGTTACCCCCGGGGTGGGGATAGCTGAAGCTTTCTTT. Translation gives CSVTPGVGIAEAFF.

The CDR3 DNA is TGCGCCAGCAGCCTGATAGCGGGGGGGAGCTCCTACAATGAGCAGTTCTTC. The encoded protein is CASSLIAGGSSYNEQFF. V usage is TRBV4-1 and J usage is TRBJ2-1, with 11 bases fitting TRBD2. This CDR3 has 17 amino acids. The germline V gene encodes CDR1 MGHRA and CDR2 YSYEKL. The V segment lost 4 bases and the J segment 0 bases; nucleotides outside the gene matches: 5.

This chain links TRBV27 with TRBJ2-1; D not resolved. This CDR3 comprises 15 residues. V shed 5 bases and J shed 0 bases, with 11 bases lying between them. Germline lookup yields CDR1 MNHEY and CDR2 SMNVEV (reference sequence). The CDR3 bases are TGTGCCAGCAGTATTTCTCCGAGCTCCTACAATGAGCAGTTCTTC. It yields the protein CASSISPSSYNEQFF.

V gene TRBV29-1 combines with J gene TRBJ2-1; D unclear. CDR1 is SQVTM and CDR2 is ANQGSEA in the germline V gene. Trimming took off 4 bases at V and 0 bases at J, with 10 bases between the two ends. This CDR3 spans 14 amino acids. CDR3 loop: CSVARPSSYNEQFF. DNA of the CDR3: TGCAGCGTTGCGCGACCGAGCTCCTACAATGAGCAGTTCTTC.

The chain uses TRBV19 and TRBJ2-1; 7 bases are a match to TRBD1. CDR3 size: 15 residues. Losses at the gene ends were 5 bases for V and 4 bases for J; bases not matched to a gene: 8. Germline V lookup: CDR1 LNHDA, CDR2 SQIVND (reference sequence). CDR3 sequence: CASSPPDRVYNEQFF. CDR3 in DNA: TGTGCCAGTAGTCCCCCTGACAGGGTTTACAATGAGCAGTTCTTC.

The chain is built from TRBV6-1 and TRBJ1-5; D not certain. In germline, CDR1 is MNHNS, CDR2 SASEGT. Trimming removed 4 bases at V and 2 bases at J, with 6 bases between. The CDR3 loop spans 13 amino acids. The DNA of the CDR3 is TGTGCCAGCAGTGTGTTCGGCAATCAGCCCCAGCATTTT. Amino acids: CASSVFGNQPQHF.

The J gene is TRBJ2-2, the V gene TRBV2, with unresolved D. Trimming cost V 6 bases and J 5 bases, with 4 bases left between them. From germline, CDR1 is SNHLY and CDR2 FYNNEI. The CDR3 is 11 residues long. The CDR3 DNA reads TGTGCCAGCAGGGGAACCGGGGAGCTGTTTTTT. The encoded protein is CASRGTGELFF.

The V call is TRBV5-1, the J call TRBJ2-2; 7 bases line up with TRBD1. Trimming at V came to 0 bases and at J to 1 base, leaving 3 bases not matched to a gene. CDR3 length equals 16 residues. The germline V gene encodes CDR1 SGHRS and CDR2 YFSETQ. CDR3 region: CASSLEGGENTGELFF. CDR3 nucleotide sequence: TGCGCCAGCAGCTTGGAAGGGGGCGAGAACACCGGGGAGCTGTTTTTT.

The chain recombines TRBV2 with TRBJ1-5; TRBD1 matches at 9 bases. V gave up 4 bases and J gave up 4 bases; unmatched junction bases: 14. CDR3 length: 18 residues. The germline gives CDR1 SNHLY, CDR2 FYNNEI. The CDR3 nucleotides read TGTGCCAGCAGTGCACGTCCCGGGACAGGGAACAGTAATCAGCCCCAGCATTTT. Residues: CASSARPGTGNSNQPQHF.

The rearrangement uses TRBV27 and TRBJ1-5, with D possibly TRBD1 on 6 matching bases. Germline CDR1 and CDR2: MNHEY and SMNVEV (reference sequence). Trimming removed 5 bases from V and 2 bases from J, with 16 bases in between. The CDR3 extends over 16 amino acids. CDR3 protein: CASSPLGTNGNQPQHF. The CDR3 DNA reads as TGTGCCAGCAGTCCCCTCGGGACAAACGGCAATCAGCCCCAGCATTTT.

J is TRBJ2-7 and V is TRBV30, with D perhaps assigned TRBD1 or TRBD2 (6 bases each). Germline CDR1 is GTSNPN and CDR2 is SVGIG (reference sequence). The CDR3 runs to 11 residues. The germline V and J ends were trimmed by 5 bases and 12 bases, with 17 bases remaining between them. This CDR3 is CAWGRGGKGYV. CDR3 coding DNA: TGTGCCTGGGGCAGGGGAGGAAAAGGGTACGTC.

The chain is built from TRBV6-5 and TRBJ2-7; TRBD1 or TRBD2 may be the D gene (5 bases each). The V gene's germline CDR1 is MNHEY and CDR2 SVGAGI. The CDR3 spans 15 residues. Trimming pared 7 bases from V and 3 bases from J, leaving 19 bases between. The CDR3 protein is CASKRRWDGDYEQYF. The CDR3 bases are TGTGCCAGCAAAAGACGCTGGGACGGAGACTACGAGCAGTACTTC.

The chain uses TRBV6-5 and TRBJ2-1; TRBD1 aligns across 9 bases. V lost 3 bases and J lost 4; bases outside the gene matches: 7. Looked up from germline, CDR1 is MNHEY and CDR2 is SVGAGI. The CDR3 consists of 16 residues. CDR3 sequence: CASSYIRQGGYNEQFF. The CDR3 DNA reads TGTGCCAGCAGTTATATAAGACAGGGGGGTTACAATGAGCAGTTCTTC.

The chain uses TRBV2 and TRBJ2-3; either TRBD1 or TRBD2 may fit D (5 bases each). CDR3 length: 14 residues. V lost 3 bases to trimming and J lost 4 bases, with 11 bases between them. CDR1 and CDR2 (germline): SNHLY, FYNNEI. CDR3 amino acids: CASSDPKGPDTQYF. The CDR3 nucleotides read TGTGCCAGCAGTGACCCGAAGGGACCAGATACGCAGTATTTT. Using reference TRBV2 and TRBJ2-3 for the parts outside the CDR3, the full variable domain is EPEVTQTPSHQVTQMGQEVILRCVPISNHLYFYWYRQILGQKVEFLVSFYNNEISEKSEIFDDQFSVERPDGSNFTLKIRSTKLEDSAMYFCASSDPKGPDTQYFGPGTRLTVL.

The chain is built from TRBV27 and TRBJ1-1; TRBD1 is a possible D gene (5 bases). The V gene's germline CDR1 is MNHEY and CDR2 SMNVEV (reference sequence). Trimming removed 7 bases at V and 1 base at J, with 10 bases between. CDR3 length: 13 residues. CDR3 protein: CASTRDRNTEAFF. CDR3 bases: TGTGCCAGCACCAGAGACAGGAACACTGAAGCTTTCTTT.

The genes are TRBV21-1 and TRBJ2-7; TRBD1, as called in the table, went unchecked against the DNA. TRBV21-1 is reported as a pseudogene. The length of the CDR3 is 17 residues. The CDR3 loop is CASSKEARGLFAYEQYV. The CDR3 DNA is TGTGCCAGCAGCAAAGAGGCCAGGGGGCTTTTTGCCTACGAGCAGTACGTC.

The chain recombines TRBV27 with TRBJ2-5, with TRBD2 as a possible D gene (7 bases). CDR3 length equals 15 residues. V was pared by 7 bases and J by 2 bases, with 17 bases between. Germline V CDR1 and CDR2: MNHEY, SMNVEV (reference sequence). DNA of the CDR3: TGTGCCAGCACCCCTCAGCGGGACAAACAAGAGACCCAGTACTTC. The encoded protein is CASTPQRDKQETQYF.

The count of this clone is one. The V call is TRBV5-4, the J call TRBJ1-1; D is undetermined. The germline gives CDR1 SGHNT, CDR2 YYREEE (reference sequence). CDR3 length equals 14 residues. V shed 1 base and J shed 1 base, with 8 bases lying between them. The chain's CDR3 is CASSLFVPNTEAFF. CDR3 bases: TGTGCCAGCAGCTTGTTTGTGCCGAACACTGAAGCTTTCTTT.

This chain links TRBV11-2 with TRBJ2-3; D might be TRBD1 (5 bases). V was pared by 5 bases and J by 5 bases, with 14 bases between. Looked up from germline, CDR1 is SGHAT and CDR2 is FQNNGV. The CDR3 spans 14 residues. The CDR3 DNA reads TGTGCCAGCAGCCAGGGCCCACAAGGAGATACGCAGTATTTT. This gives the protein CASSQGPQGDTQYF.

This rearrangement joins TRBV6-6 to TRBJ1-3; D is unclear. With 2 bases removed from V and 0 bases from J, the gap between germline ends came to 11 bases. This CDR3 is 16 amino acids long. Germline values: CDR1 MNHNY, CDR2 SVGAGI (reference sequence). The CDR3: CASSYGPTDSGNTIYF. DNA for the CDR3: TGTGCCAGCAGTTACGGACCTACCGACTCTGGAAACACCATATATTTT.